This T cell receptor (beta chain) was profiled in a study of shared clonotypes between healthy human individuals. Each subset's genomic DNA was shared equally among a number of immunoSEQ plates. Sorted subsets were amplified in replicate PCRs using 200 ng DNA, approximately 30,000 T cell genomes. Libraries were prepared by immunoSEQ multiplex PCR; TCRdb keeps only in-frame clonotypes and omits some of them. The table records about 960,000 clones, around three quarters of them present only once. V lost 4 bases to trimming and J lost 2 bases; unmatched junction nucleotides: 6. Germline-derived CDR1 and CDR2 are SGHRS and YFSETQ. The CDR3 runs to 14 residues.

The sequencing sample was made of memory CD4+ T cells sorted from blood. Subset described: CD45RA-negative fraction. The source of this sequence is a man between 18 and 35 years old in good health. V gene TRBV5-1 combines with J gene TRBJ2-7; 7 nucleotides align to TRBD2. CDR3 region: CASSPSGVAYEQYF. The CDR3 region has the DNA TGCGCCAGCAGCCCCAGCGGGGTAGCCTACGAGCAGTACTTC.